This T cell receptor beta chain derives from a study of T cells after yellow fever vaccination. TCRdb reanalysed the 5' RACE reads using MiXCR and keeps one entry per CDR3 protein. The sample includes around 590,000 distinct CDR3 sequences, about 12% of them seen just once. With V trimmed by 4 bases and J by 7 bases, 4 bases remained unmatched. In germline, CDR1 is SGHRS, CDR2 YFSETQ. The CDR3 length is 12 residues. This clonotype was counted only a few times. This sample comprised PBMCs, obtained on the day of the yellow fever booster vaccination. The receptor was isolated from a man aged 25-40 years who received the YFV17D yellow fever vaccine. This chain connects TRBV5-1 to TRBJ1-2, with 7 bases identical to TRBD1. CDR3 bases: TGCGCCAGCAGCACAGGGGAGGCTGGCTACACCTTC. Residues: CASSTGEAGYTF.